This TCR beta chain was identified in a study of blood T cell repertoires in COVID-19. About the research overall: Collection of acute and convalescent COVID-19 samples took place in the United States, Italy and Spain. T cells, B-cell-depleted T cells, or PBMCs provided the cDNA or gDNA that served as material.

V trimming: 6 bases; J trimming: 5 bases; junction bases outside the gene matches: 10. This CDR3 spans 15 amino acids. Looked up from germline, CDR1 is MNHEY and CDR2 is SVGAGI. The data were produced by immunoSEQ multiplex PCR, yet TCRdb's version contains in-frame clones alone and is incomplete. The table includes about 210,000 clones, more than 70% detected once. The V and J genes are TRBV6-5 and TRBJ1-5; 7 bases agree with TRBD1. The sequenced material came from PBMCs or T cells enriched from blood (not recorded which). The sequence was obtained from a man in his thirties or forties with acute COVID-19. The CDR3 protein is CASRLGTAHYQPQHF. The CDR3 coding sequence is TGTGCCAGCAGACTGGGGACAGCTCACTATCAGCCCCAGCATTTT.